The entry below describes one T cell receptor (beta chain). Its antigen is as yet unknown. V shed 6 bases and J 3 bases; nucleotides not matched to a gene: 3. Germline lookup yields CDR1 MNHEY and CDR2 SVGAGI. This CDR3 comprises 14 residues. The TCR alpha and TCR beta cDNA libraries, bearing sample barcodes and UMIs, were generated by 5'RACE using constant-segment primers. TCRdb fed the 5' RACE reads into MiXCR, producing one record per CDR3 protein. The data contain around 110,000 distinct CDR3 sequences, 15% to 20% of them seen just once; the ten biggest clones take up 25% to 30%. The data were taken from a study of T-cell memory formation after mild COVID-19. Broader study findings: Contracting CD4+ clones were located mainly in CM and EM, and CD8+ clones in EMRA.

The chain joins TRBV6-5 to TRBJ2-2, with TRBD1 identical over 8 bases. This sequence was found in an adult woman who had mild COVID-19 (a few samples of this study predate the infection). Cell type and time point are not known. The source material was PBMCs or a T cell subset sorted from them (not recorded which). CDR3 protein: CASSDRGHTGELFF. In nucleotides, the CDR3 is TGTGCCAGCAGCGACAGGGGACACACCGGGGAGCTGTTTTTT.